This T cell receptor beta chain stems from a study of blood T cell repertoires in COVID-19. Study overall: COVID-19 samples, acute and convalescent, were from the United States, Italy and Spain. Sample material is recorded as cDNA or gDNA derived from T cells, B-cell-depleted T cells, or PBMCs.

How the authors handled the data: Scientists estimated how many nucleated cells there were by amplifying reference gene primers. Using immunoSEQ multiplex PCR, the repertoire was profiled, and TCRdb retains in-frame clones only, with some absent. That table gives V, J and clone size, and the DNA gave D and trimming. The repertoire includes hundreds of thousands of clones, around 89% of them detected once, and over 4% sits in the top ten. In germline, CDR1 is SNHLY, CDR2 FYNNEI. The germline V and J ends were trimmed by 2 bases and 1 base, with 15 bases remaining between them. The CDR3 has 17 amino acids.

This sequence was found in a woman aged 30 to 39 with acute or convalescent COVID-19. The specimen was peripheral blood. V is TRBV2 and J is TRBJ1-5, with a tentative D call TRBD1 (5 bases). The CDR3 sequence: CASSESLVRGSNQPQHF. The CDR3, as DNA: TGTGCCAGCAGTGAAAGCTTGGTTCGGGGGAGCAATCAGCCCCAGCATTTT.